One sample yielded the 24 T cell receptor beta chains listed below, sequenced in a study of blood T cell repertoires in COVID-19 (dated by TCRdb to 2018 to 2021). Library construction relied on the immunoSEQ multiplex PCR assay. The clones in this table, taken by TCRdb from immuneACCESS, are in-frame only. Not every clone is retained; where verified, under half of the shortfall comes from an unresolved V gene, and the cause of the rest is unknown. The sample contains some 210,000 clones, around 91% of them found a single time. The ten largest clones capture 4.8% of the sample. Sequenced input: peripheral blood. Receptor source: a middle-aged woman with acute or convalescent COVID-19.

The chain links TRBV4-1 to TRBJ1-2; maybe TRBD1 (5 bases). V dropped 5 bases and J dropped 2 bases, with 12 bases sitting between them. The CDR3 has 14 amino acids. Looked up from germline, CDR1 is MGHRA and CDR2 is YSYEKL. As DNA, the CDR3 is TGCGCCAGCAGCACGATGGGGGGGAACTATGGCTACACCTTC. Amino acid sequence: CASSTMGGNYGYTF.

This clone was observed a handful of times. The chain is built from TRBV5-1 and TRBJ2-6, with D maybe TRBD1 (6 bases). CDR1 is SGHRS, CDR2 YFSETQ, per germline. V was pared by 2 bases and J by 4 bases, with 13 bases between. CDR3 size: 16 residues. CDR3 DNA sequence: TGCGCCAGCAGCTTAACAGGGCTGGACGGGGCCAACGTCCTGACTTTC. This codes for CASSLTGLDGANVLTF.

This rearrangement joins TRBV10-3 to TRBJ2-3, with TRBD2 matching over 12 bases. The length of the CDR3 is 13 residues. Germline CDR1 ENHRY, CDR2 SYGVKD. With 7 bases clipped from V and 14 bases from J, the junction kept 10 bases outside the gene matches. As DNA, the CDR3 is TGTGCCATCAAGGCTAGCGGGGGGGATAGGTTGTATTTT. As protein: CAIKASGGDRLYF.

There are a few counts of this clone. The chain links TRBV28 to TRBJ1-1, with D uncertain. Trimming shortened V by 3 bases and J by 0 bases, and 8 bases separated the two germline ends. The V gene's germline CDR1 is MDHEN and CDR2 SYDVKM. This CDR3 spans 14 amino acids. The CDR3 here is CASSLASLNTEAFF. CDR3 DNA sequence: TGTGCCAGCAGTTTGGCCAGTTTGAACACTGAAGCTTTCTTT. The full variable domain, rest sourced from reference TRBV28 and TRBJ1-1, is DVKVTQSSRYLVKRTGEKVFLECVQDMDHENMFWYRQDPGLGLRLIYFSYDVKMKEKGDIPEGYSVSREKKERFSLILESASTNQTSMYLCASSLASLNTEAFFGQGTRLTVV.

The chain links TRBV5-1 to TRBJ2-3; TRBD2 is a possible D gene (5 bases). Germline V gene lookup returns CDR1 SGHRS and CDR2 YFSETQ. The CDR3 consists of 15 residues. The germline V and J ends were trimmed by 0 bases and 0 bases, with 8 bases remaining between them. The CDR3 loop is CASSLDPGSTDTQYF. DNA of the CDR3: TGCGCCAGCAGCTTGGATCCGGGGAGCACAGATACGCAGTATTTT. The full variable domain, its missing parts supplied by reference TRBV5-1 and TRBJ2-3, is KAGVTQTPRYLIKTRGQQVTLSCSPISGHRSVSWYQQTPGQGLQFLFEYFSETQRNKGNFPGRFSGRQFSNSRSEMNVSTLELGDSALYLCASSLDPGSTDTQYFGPGTRLTVL.

The rearrangement joins TRBV11-2 to TRBJ1-6; TRBD1 might be the D (5 bases). Germline V gene data show CDR1 as SGHAT and CDR2 as FQNNGV. V was clipped by 0 bases and J by 2 bases, with 17 bases between them. The CDR3 has 19 residues. CDR3 protein: CASSLDNWGGLPYNSPLHF. The CDR3 coding sequence is TGTGCCAGCAGCTTAGATAATTGGGGGGGGTTACCCTATAATTCACCCCTCCACTTT.

The J gene is TRBJ2-7, the V gene TRBV5-1; tentatively, D is TRBD1 (5 bases). Germline values: CDR1 SGHRS, CDR2 YFSETQ. The length of the CDR3 is 14 residues. Trimming took off 4 bases at V and 3 bases at J, with 14 bases between the two ends. Here the CDR3 reads CASSPTGDSYEQYV. For the CDR3, the DNA is TGCGCCAGCAGCCCTACCGGAGACAGCTACGAGCAGTACGTC.

The chain couples TRBV6-5 to TRBJ1-1; D gene uncertain. This CDR3 spans 13 amino acids. Germline CDR1 reads MNHEY; CDR2 reads SVGAGI. Between the trimmed V and J ends, which lost 4 bases and 6 bases, there was a span of 12 bases. The CDR3 sequence: CASSSQRGAEAFF. The CDR3 DNA is TGTGCCAGCAGTTCACAACGCGGGGCTGAAGCTTTCTTT.

V is TRBV9 and J is TRBJ2-2, with D tentatively TRBD1 (5 bases). The V end was cut by 0 bases, the J end by 1 base, with 10 bases between. The CDR3 is made up of 16 amino acids. CDR1 is SGDLS, CDR2 YYNGEE, per germline. The chain's CDR3 is CASSVEWGWNTGELFF. CDR3 sequence (DNA): TGTGCCAGCAGCGTAGAGTGGGGCTGGAACACCGGGGAGCTGTTTTTT.

CDR3 sequence (DNA): TGTGCCACCAGTGACCCTCGGCGGGGGCCACAAGAGACCCAGTACTTC. Encoded protein: CATSDPRRGPQETQYF. The chain is built from TRBV24-1 and TRBJ2-5, with a weak D call TRBD2 (7 bases). V was pared by 4 bases and J by 2 bases, with 16 bases between. This CDR3 region has 16 residues. Germline CDR1 is KGHDR and CDR2 is SFDVKD.

The J gene is TRBJ1-1, the V gene TRBV30; TRBD1 might be the D (6 bases). This CDR3 spans 16 amino acids. Germline V CDR1 and CDR2: GTSNPN, SVGIG (reference sequence). V lost 0 bases and J 3 bases, leaving 17 bases between the germline ends. The CDR3 reads CAWSVRLPTGYTEAFF. CDR3 DNA sequence: TGTGCCTGGAGTGTACGCCTTCCAACAGGGTACACTGAAGCTTTCTTT.

The V call is TRBV11-2, the J call TRBJ1-2, with TRBD1 matching 7 bases. The CDR3 contains 19 residues. Germline-derived CDR1 and CDR2 are SGHAT and FQNNGV. After removal of 0 bases from V and 4 bases from J, the junction contained 17 bases not matched to a gene. The CDR3 DNA reads TGTGCCAGCAGCTTAGAGTCGGCACACCAAACAGGGGCCCCCTATGGCTACACCTTC. Translated, it gives CASSLESAHQTGAPYGYTF.

The chain is built from TRBV2 and TRBJ1-6; D call uncertain. Trimming took 1 base from V and 6 from J, leaving 10 bases between them. This CDR3 has 15 amino acids. Germline CDR1 SNHLY, CDR2 FYNNEI. In DNA form, the CDR3 reads TGTGCCAGCAGTGAAGGCGCTGCGATTAATTCACCCCTCCACTTT. It is translated as CASSEGAAINSPLHF.

This sequence joins TRBV19 and TRBJ2-3; TRBD2 matches 9 bases. Germline V gene sequence: CDR1 LNHDA, CDR2 SQIVND (reference sequence). This CDR3 contains 17 residues. The V gene end was trimmed by 5 bases and the J gene end by 2 bases; junction bases not matched to a gene: 11. CDR3 loop: CASSGLKRGAPTDTQYF. Here the CDR3 DNA reads TGTGCCAGTAGTGGACTGAAGCGGGGGGCCCCCACAGATACGCAGTATTTT.

The chain combines TRBV4-1 with TRBJ1-4, with TRBD1 as a possible D gene (6 bases). The CDR3 consists of 18 residues. V dropped 1 base and J dropped 8 bases, with 23 bases sitting between them. Germline V gives CDR1 MGHRA, CDR2 YSYEKL. In DNA, the CDR3 is TGCGCCAGCAGCCAAGGCACAGGGTCGACCCCTAATGGAGAAAAACTGTTTTTT. It yields the protein CASSQGTGSTPNGEKLFF.

The genes are TRBV11-2 and TRBJ2-1; TRBD1 matches at 8 bases. This CDR3 contains 16 residues. V was clipped by 5 bases and J by 1 base; unmatched bases: 7. The germline CDR1 and CDR2 sequences are SGHAT and FQNNGV. CDR3 region: CASSPTRTGSYNEQFF. DNA of the CDR3: TGTGCCAGCAGCCCGACTAGGACAGGGTCCTACAATGAGCAGTTCTTC.

V gene TRBV13 combines with J gene TRBJ2-4; TRBD1 matches at 7 bases. V lost 5 bases, J lost 2 bases, and 3 bases stayed unmatched. This CDR3 has 14 amino acids. Germline V gene data show CDR1 as PRHDT and CDR2 as FYEKMQ (reference sequence). CDR3 nucleotides: TGTGCCAGCAGCGCGACAGGGACCAAAAACATTCAGTACTTC. Translation: CASSATGTKNIQYF.

This clone was counted a single time. The chain employs TRBV12-3 or TRBV12-4 and TRBJ1-5; no firm D call. Trimming took 3 bases from V and 6 from J, leaving 9 bases between them. This CDR3 has 13 residues. CDR3 sequence reads: CASSFEESQPQHF. DNA for the CDR3: TGTGCCAGCAGTTTTGAGGAATCTCAGCCCCAGCATTTT.

The genes are TRBV18 and TRBJ1-6; D ambiguous. The CDR3 runs 16 residues. V lost 3 bases to trimming and J lost 2 bases, with 11 bases between them. Looked up from germline, CDR1 is KGHSH and CDR2 is LQKENI. CDR3 region: CASSPRPVTYNSPLHF. As DNA, the CDR3 is TGTGCCAGCTCACCTCGTCCAGTAACCTATAATTCACCCCTCCACTTT. Full variable domain (remainder filled in from reference TRBV18 and TRBJ1-6): NAGVMQNPRHLVRRRGQEARLRCSPMKGHSHVYWYRQLPEEGLKFMVYLQKENIIDESGMPKERFSAEFPKEGPSILRIQQVVRGDSAAYFCASSPRPVTYNSPLHFGNGTRLTVT.

The chain has TRBV7-3 and TRBJ2-1; 10 bases agree with TRBD1. The length of the CDR3 is 14 residues. V gave up 5 bases and J gave up 6 bases; unmatched junction bases: 4. CDR1 and CDR2 from the germline V gene are SGHTA and FQGTGA. CDR3 bases: TGTGCCAGCAGCCCCAGGACAGGGGGCAATGAGCAGTTCTTC. Translation gives CASSPRTGGNEQFF.

V gene TRBV4-1 combines with J gene TRBJ1-1, with 7 positions matching TRBD1. The CDR3 has 16 amino acids. The J segment lost 1 base and the V segment lost 1 base, leaving 6 bases of the junction unmatched. Germline-derived CDR1 and CDR2 are MGHRA and YSYEKL. CDR3 coding DNA: TGCGCCAGCAGCCAAGGACAGGGAAGAGCGAACACTGAAGCTTTCTTT. Translated: CASSQGQGRANTEAFF.

The chain has TRBV2 and TRBJ2-3; 11 bases fit TRBD2. The length of the CDR3 is 14 residues. V lost 8 bases to trimming and J lost 4 bases; unmatched junction nucleotides: 5. CDR1 and CDR2 from the germline V gene are SNHLY and FYNNEI. CDR3 amino acids: CASWTSGSPDTQYF. CDR3 bases: TGTGCCAGCTGGACTAGCGGGTCGCCAGATACGCAGTATTTT.

V usage is TRBV12-5 and J usage is TRBJ1-2; possible D gene TRBD1, 5 bases. V was shortened by 4 bases and J by 6 bases, with 24 bases between the two germline ends. CDR1 is LGHNT, CDR2 FRNRAP, per germline. The CDR3 runs 17 residues. The CDR3 here is CASGSPLLGTPYNGYTF. In DNA form, the CDR3 reads TGTGCTAGTGGTTCCCCCCTGCTCGGGACTCCATACAATGGCTACACCTTC.

The chain combines TRBV20-1 with TRBJ1-5; TRBD1 matches 7 bases. J gave up 7 bases and V 4 bases, and 1 base lay outside the gene matches. The CDR3 sequence is 11 residues long. CDR1 DFQATT and CDR2 SNEGSKA come from the germline V gene (reference sequence). CDR3 sequence reads: CSATTGQPQHF. CDR3 nucleotides: TGCAGTGCTACGACAGGGCAGCCCCAGCATTTT.